This T cell receptor (beta chain) was sequenced during a study of blood T cell repertoires in COVID-19. About the research overall: Samples representing acute and convalescent COVID-19 were sourced from the United States, Italy and Spain.

Germline V gene data show CDR1 as MNHEY and CDR2 as SMNVEV (reference sequence). Trimming took 5 bases from V and 1 from J; bases not matched to a gene: 6. The CDR3 loop spans 16 amino acids. The assay was immunoSEQ multiplex PCR, and TCRdb's table has in-frame clones only and misses some. The table includes 270,000 or so clones, around 88% detected once. The chain is built from TRBV27 and TRBJ2-7; 12 bases line up with TRBD2. The TCR comes from a woman aged 40 to 50 with acute COVID-19. Sequenced sample: PBMCs or T cells enriched from blood (not recorded which). This chain's CDR3 is CASSLIGTSGSYEQYF. CDR3 coding DNA: TGTGCCAGCAGTCTCATCGGGACTAGCGGGTCCTACGAGCAGTACTTC.